Shown below are 2 T cell receptor beta chains from a single sample sequenced in a study of T cell responses to AZD1222 COVID-19 vaccine. TCRdb's table, derived via immunoSEQ multiplex PCR, lists solely in-frame clones and lacks some. The sample consists of roughly 150,000 clones, around 87% of them appearing once. The specimen was peripheral blood, collected 28 days after the second AZD1222 dose. All receptors derive from an adult who received the AZD1222 COVID-19 vaccine.

The chain uses TRBV15 and TRBJ2-2; 14 bases are shared with TRBD2. Germline CDR1 reads LNHNV; CDR2 reads YYDKDF (reference sequence). CDR3 length: 18 amino acids. The V and J ends lost 3 bases and 4 bases, in that order; junction bases with no gene match: 7. The CDR3 is CATSRGGLAGVSTGELFF. The CDR3 DNA is TGTGCCACCAGCAGGGGGGGACTAGCGGGAGTAAGCACCGGGGAGCTGTTTTTT. The variable domain in full, with the rest retrieved from reference TRBV15 and TRBJ2-2, is DAMVIQNPRYQVTQFGKPVTLSCSQTLNHNVMYWYQQKSSQAPKLLFHYYDKDFNNEADTPDNFQSRRPNTSFCFLDIRSPGLGDTAMYLCATSRGGLAGVSTGELFFGEGSRLTVL.

The chain recombines TRBV7-9 with TRBJ2-1; possible D gene TRBD2, 5 bases. V was pared by 5 bases and J by 2 bases, with 7 bases between. The CDR3 sequence is 13 residues long. CDR1 SEHNR and CDR2 FQNEAQ come from the germline V gene (reference sequence). CDR3 in DNA: TGTGCCAGCAGCCCCGGGACCTACAATGAGCAGTTCTTC. The encoded protein is CASSPGTYNEQFF. Full variable domain (remainder filled in from reference TRBV7-9 and TRBJ2-1): DTGVSQNPRHKITKRGQNVTFRCDPISEHNRLYWYRQTLGQGPEFLTYFQNEAQLEKSRLLSDRFSAERPKGSFSTLEIQRTEQGDSAMYLCASSPGTYNEQFFGPGTRLTVL.